Listed below are T cell receptor beta chains from one sample, sequenced in a study of tumor-infiltrating lymphocytes in primary liver carcinoma. TCRdb reprocessed the multiplex PCR reads with MiXCR, giving one entry per CDR3 protein. The sample includes about 320,000 distinct CDR3 sequences, around three fifths of them seen just once. The specimen sequenced was peripheral blood. These TCRs come from a woman aged 25 to 39 with primary liver carcinoma and hepatitis B virus infection. Each CDR3 is given with its conserved first and last residue. The D gene is left open where the match is weak. The size entry is marked missing in some rows and otherwise reads once, few, many or a size class.

j_gene,d_gene,abundance,v_gene,CDR3aa,CDR3nt
TRBJ2-3,.,.,TRBV5-4,CASSLAPSLGSTDTQYF,TGTGCCAGCAGCTTGGCCCCCTCTTTGGGTTCCACAGATACGCAGTATTTT
TRBJ2-1,.,many,TRBV4-1,CASSQGRFNEQFF,TGCGCCAGCAGCCAAGGGCGGTTCAATGAGCAGTTCTTC
TRBJ2-2,.,few,TRBV12-3/TRBV12-4,CASSFRLWADLNTGELFF,TGTGCCAGCAGTTTTAGATTGTGGGCAGACCTAAACACCGGGGAGCTGTTTTTT
TRBJ2-3,.,once,TRBV6-2/TRBV6-3,CASSGGVGGTDRQYF,TGTGCCAGCAGTGGAGGGGTGGGCGGCACAGATAGGCAGTATTTT
TRBJ2-2,TRBD2,.,TRBV7-9,CASSGSGLAGVPGELFF,TGTGCCAGCAGCGGTAGCGGACTAGCGGGAGTTCCCGGGGAGCTGTTTTTT
TRBJ1-2,TRBD1,many,TRBV6-5,CASSYSLGTGIDYGYTF,TGTGCCAGCAGTTACTCGCTTGGGACAGGAATCGACTATGGCTACACCTTC
TRBJ2-1,.,.,TRBV11-2,CAGSLVVPSGRMIEQFF,TGTGCCGGCAGCTTAGTCGTCCCTAGTGGGAGGATGATTGAGCAGTTCTTC
TRBJ1-2,.,.,TRBV10-3,CAITRTAGGYTF,TGTGCCATCACCAGGACGGCGGGTGGCTACACCTTC
TRBJ1-2,TRBD1,many,TRBV6-5,CASSYYGQGGNYGYTF,TGTGCCAGCAGTTATTACGGACAGGGGGGAAACTATGGCTACACCTTC
TRBJ2-1,.,once,TRBV7-9,CASSLAQTYNEHFF,TGTGCCAGCAGCTTAGCACAGACATACAATGAGCACTTCTTC
TRBJ2-1,.,.,TRBV21-1,CASSTSGTGGLSSYNEQFF,TGTGCCAGCAGCACCTCCGGGACAGGGGGCCTAAGCTCCTACAATGAGCAGTTCTTC
TRBJ1-4,.,once,TRBV28,CASKGQPRLKLFF,TGTGCCAGCAAAGGACAGCCTCGGCTAAAACTGTTTTTT
TRBJ2-1,.,many,TRBV12-3/TRBV12-4,CASSFSGTHNEQFF,TGTGCCAGCAGTTTCAGCGGGACACACAATGAGCAGTTCTTC
TRBJ2-5,.,.,TRBV12-3/TRBV12-4,CAISTYLGSEETQYF,TGTGCCATAAGCACCTACCTCGGGAGCGAAGAGACCCAGTATTTC
TRBJ2-7,.,once,TRBV11-3,CASGRGHSGYERYF,TGTGCCAGCGGTCGAGGTCACTCAGGTTACGAGCGGTACTTC
TRBJ2-3,TRBD2,many,TRBV6-2/TRBV6-3,CASRRTSGRIAQYF,TGTGCCAGCAGGCGGACTAGCGGGAGGATTGCGCAGTATTTT
TRBJ2-1,TRBD1,.,TRBV5-4,CASSFGQGRTRGEQFF,TGTGCCAGCAGCTTTGGACAGGGCCGCACGCGGGGTGAGCAGTTCTTC
TRBJ1-5,.,.,TRBV28,CDSRVEDQPQHF,TGTGACAGCAGGGTAGAGGATCAGCCCCAGCATTTT
TRBJ2-2,TRBD2,few,TRBV14,CASSQESGRRGTGELFF,TGTGCCAGCAGCCAAGAAAGCGGGAGGCGTGGCACCGGGGAGCTGTTTTTT
TRBJ2-1,.,.,TRBV12-3/TRBV12-4,CASTASLSYNEQFF,TGTGCCAGCACCGCGAGCCTCTCCTACAATGAGCAGTTCTTC
TRBJ1-1,.,.,TRBV30,CAWGNSGRNTEAFF,TGTGCCTGGGGCAACTCAGGGCGGAACACTGAAGCTTTCTTT
TRBJ2-2,.,.,TRBV10-2,CASKGGKLGIRAGELFF,TGCGCCAGCAAGGGGGGAAAATTGGGGATCCGGGCCGGGGAGCTGTTTTTT
TRBJ2-1,TRBD1,few,TRBV5-5,CASSWPISGTVSYNEQFF,TGTGCCAGCAGCTGGCCGATAAGTGGGACAGTTTCCTACAATGAGCAGTTCTTC
TRBJ2-7,TRBD1,.,TRBV28,CASSGTGGPYEQYF,TGTGCCAGTTCGGGGACAGGGGGCCCCTACGAGCAGTACTTC
TRBJ2-3,.,.,TRBV11-2,CASSLRGALGTVTQYF,TGTGCCAGCAGCTTACGCGGGGCCCTAGGCACAGTTACGCAGTATTTT
TRBJ2-2,TRBD2,.,TRBV24-1,CATSDLKNSGLNTGELFF,TGTGCCACCAGTGATTTGAAAAATAGCGGGTTAAACACCGGGGAGTTGTTTTTT
TRBJ2-6,TRBD1,.,TRBV5-6,CVSSYRTGLYSGANVLTF,TGTGTCAGCAGCTACCGGACAGGCCTATACTCTGGGGCCAACGTCCTGACTTTC
TRBJ2-5,.,.,TRBV10-2,CASRDRDAIAETQYF,TGCGCCAGCAGGGACCGGGACGCTATAGCGGAGACCCAGTACTTC
TRBJ2-1,TRBD2,few,TRBV12-3/TRBV12-4,CASTRTSGAYNEQFF,TGTGCCAGCACCAGGACTAGCGGGGCCTACAATGAGCAGTTCTTC
TRBJ1-6,.,many,TRBV5-5,CASSSGLRTSPLHF,TGTGCCAGCAGTTCCGGGCTTAGGACTTCACCCCTCCACTTT
TRBJ2-5,.,.,TRBV6-2/TRBV6-3,CASSYSFDRAGGETQYF,TGTGCCAGCAGTTACTCGTTTGACAGGGCGGGGGGAGAGACCCAGTACTTC
TRBJ2-1,.,.,TRBV6-6,CASSYLRTVSNEQFF,TGTGCCAGCAGTTACCTCCGGACAGTGAGCAATGAGCAGTTCTTC
TRBJ1-5,.,.,TRBV4-3,CASSHNRGGRGNQPQHF,TGCGCCAGCAGCCATAATAGGGGCGGGAGGGGCAATCAGCCCCAGCATTTT
TRBJ1-5,.,few,TRBV6-5,CASSYGAPGQPQHF,TGTGCCAGCAGTTACGGGGCGCCTGGGCAGCCCCAGCATTTT
TRBJ2-4,.,.,TRBV28,CASSLSPGAAYF,TGTGCCAGCAGTTTATCTCCAGGGGCTGCGTACTTC
TRBJ2-1,TRBD2,.,TRBV11-2,CATSPGGSGRRSFNEQFF,TGTGCCACCTCTCCGGGAGGTAGCGGGAGGCGCTCCTTCAATGAGCAGTTCTTC
TRBJ2-3,.,.,TRBV7-2,CASSLAKETNMQYF,TGTGCCAGCAGCTTAGCGAAGGAAACAAATATGCAGTATTTT
TRBJ2-1,.,.,TRBV6-2/TRBV6-3,CASTLLVGTYNEQFF,TGTGCCAGCACCCTACTAGTGGGGACCTACAATGAGCAGTTCTTC
TRBJ2-7,.,.,TRBV11-1,CASSYSGGRSGGQYF,TGTGCCAGCAGCTACAGTGGGGGGAGGTCCGGCGGGCAGTACTTC
TRBJ1-6,.,once,TRBV11-2,CASTHRGPESSYNSPLHF,TGTGCCAGCACCCACAGAGGACCCGAGAGTTCATATAATTCACCCCTCCACTTT
TRBJ1-4,.,many,TRBV6-2/TRBV6-3,CASSRGTGGANEKLFF,TGTGCCAGCAGTCGAGGTACTGGCGGAGCTAATGAAAAACTGTTTTTT
TRBJ2-5,.,few,TRBV5-1,CATSTSGIGETQYF,TGCGCCACCTCCACATCAGGGATAGGAGAGACCCAGTACTTC
TRBJ2-7,.,.,TRBV11-2,CASSWGTCESYEQYF,TGTGCCAGCAGCTGGGGGACTTGCGAGTCCTACGAGCAGTATTTC
TRBJ2-1,TRBD2,.,TRBV10-3,CAISEFWTSGYSYNEQFF,TGTGCCATCAGTGAGTTTTGGACTAGCGGCTACTCCTACAATGAGCAGTTCTTC
TRBJ1-6,.,.,TRBV5-1,CASSPGGSTTNPPLHF,TGCGCCAGCAGTCCTGGGGGCTCGACCACAAATCCACCCCTCCACTTT
TRBJ1-5,.,few,TRBV14,CASSHTDSNNQPQHF,TGTGCCAGCAGCCACACCGACAGTAACAATCAGCCCCAGCATTTT
TRBJ2-2,.,many,TRBV6-5,CASRKDGRGELFF,TGTGCCAGCCGAAAGGATGGAAGAGGGGAGCTGTTTTTT
TRBJ2-2,TRBD2,once,TRBV19,CAHPRLAGGYTGELLF,TGTGCTCATCCGCGGCTAGCGGGAGGCTACACAGGGGAGCTGCTTTTT
TRBJ2-7,TRBD2,.,TRBV5-1,CASSTRTSGTSSYEQYF,TGCGCCAGCAGCACTAGGACTAGCGGGACCAGCTCCTACGAGCAGTACTTC
TRBJ2-7,.,few,TRBV4-2,CASSQEPGQGRPYEQYF,TGTGCCAGCAGCCAAGAGCCAGGGCAGGGGAGACCCTACGAGCAGTACTTC
TRBJ2-7,.,.,TRBV6-5,CASSYYRGAGEQYF,TGTGCCAGCAGTTATTATCGGGGGGCCGGGGAGCAGTACTTC
TRBJ1-2,.,.,TRBV12-3/TRBV12-4,CASSVTADYGYTF,TGTGCCAGCAGTGTAACAGCGGATTATGGCTACACCTTC